This T cell receptor (beta chain) is drawn from a study of cytomegalovirus exposure and HLA in healthy donors. Study-wide findings and caveats: Researchers catalogued 150 or so TCR beta chains as cytomegalovirus-associated. Reports indicated that the classifier achieved high specificity and sensitivity in diagnosing cytomegalovirus status. Subsequent analysis showed first-cohort TCR clusters tending to co-occur in 120 validation repertoires.

CDR1 and CDR2 (germline): SGHRS, YFSETQ. CDR3 length equals 17 residues. The ends lost 4 bases at V and 1 base at J; junction bases unmatched: 9. Separate from the roughly 730-subject first cohort, the roughly 120-subject validation cohort was the one that the donors belonged to. The method was immunoSEQ multiplex PCR; TCRdb's version includes in-frame clones alone and lacks a portion of them. The table records some 83,000 clones, around 94% of them present only once. About this clone: Its antigen is unidentified.

Input material: PBMCs. This receptor was identified in a woman under 30 in good health and CMV-seropositive. The chain is built from TRBV5-1 and TRBJ1-3, with 9 bases aligning to TRBD1. CDR3 bases: TGCGCCAGCAGCGCCGGGACAGGGTTTGGGTCTGGAAACACCATATATTTT. It yields the protein CASSAGTGFGSGNTIYF.